This TCR beta chain was retrieved from a study of blood T cells in healthy people across ages. With regard to this clonotype: A read error may account for a junction end that differs from germline.

PCR was performed a second time for about 7 to 11 cycles using a sample-barcoded 5' primer and a J-beta primer mix. Researchers report that each sample yielded at least 3 million CDR3-containing paired-end reads. TCRdb re-called the 5' RACE reads with MiXCR, one entry per CDR3 protein. The sample contains more than 750,000 distinct CDR3 sequences, around 29% of which appear only once. CDR3 length: 15 amino acids. Germline values: CDR1 SNHLY, CDR2 FYNNEI. This sample also appeared in a second study, on T cells of mothers and their children.

Sequencing was performed on blood. The chain joins TRBV2 to TRBJ2-7, with 7 nucleotides matching TRBD1. This clonotype was sampled from a middle-aged woman in good health. The CDR3 loop reads CAGSEGGQSSYEQYF. The CDR3 DNA follows: TGTGCCGGCAGTGAAGGGGGACAGAGCTCCTACGAGCAGTACTTC.